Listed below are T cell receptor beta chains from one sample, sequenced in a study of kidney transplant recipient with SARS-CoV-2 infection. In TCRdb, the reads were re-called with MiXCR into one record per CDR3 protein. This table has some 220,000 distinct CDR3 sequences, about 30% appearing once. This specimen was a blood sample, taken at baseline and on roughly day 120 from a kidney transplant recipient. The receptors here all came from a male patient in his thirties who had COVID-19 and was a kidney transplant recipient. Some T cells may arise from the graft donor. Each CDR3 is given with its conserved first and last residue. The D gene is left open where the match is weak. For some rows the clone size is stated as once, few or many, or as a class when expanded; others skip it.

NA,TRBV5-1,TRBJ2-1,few,TGCGCCAGCAGCTTGGACCGAGCCGACGCGTTCTTC,CASSLDRADAFF
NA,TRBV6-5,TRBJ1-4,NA,TGTGCCGACAGTTCAACCGCAACTAATGAAAAACTGTTTTTT,CADSSTATNEKLFF
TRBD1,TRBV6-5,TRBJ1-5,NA,TGTGCCTGCAGTTACAGAGCGACAGGGCTGCCCCAGCATTTT,CACSYRATGLPQHF
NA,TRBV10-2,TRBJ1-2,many,TGTGCCAGCAGCGGGGATCTAACAAGCAGAAAGACCTATGGCTACACCTTC,CASSGDLTSRKTYGYTF
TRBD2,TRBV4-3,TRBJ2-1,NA,TGCGCCAGCAGCCAAGATATTAGCGGGAGGAACAATGAGCAGTTCTTC,CASSQDISGRNNEQFF
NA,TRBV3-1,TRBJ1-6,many,TGTGCCAGCAGCCAAGATGGGGCAGGGAGATCACCCCTCCACTTT,CASSQDGAGRSPLHF
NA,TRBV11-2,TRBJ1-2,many,TGTGCCAGCAGCGGATGGGCAACAAGCAGAAAGACCTATGGCTACACCTTC,CASSGWATSRKTYGYTF
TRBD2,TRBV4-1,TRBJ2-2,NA,TGCGCCAGCAGCCCTTCCCGGACTAGCCCGGGGGAGCTGCTTTTT,CASSPSRTSPGELLF
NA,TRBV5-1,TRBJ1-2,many,TGCGCCAGCTTTGCGGGATCGGTTCGAAAGACCTATGGCTACACCTTC,CASFAGSVRKTYGYTF
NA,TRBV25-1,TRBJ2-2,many,TGTGCCAGCAGTGGAGACTACGGGACCGGGGAGCTGTTTTTT,CASSGDYGTGELFF
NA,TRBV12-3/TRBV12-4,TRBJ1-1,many,TGTGCCAGCAGTCTTCAACAGGCCGCCACCGATGAAGCTTTCTTT,CASSLQQAATDEAFF
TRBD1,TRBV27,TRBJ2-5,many,TGTGCCAGCAGTCGACGGACAGGTCGCCAAGAGACCCAGTACTTC,CASSRRTGRQETQYF
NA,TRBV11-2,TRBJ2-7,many,TGTGCCAGCAGCCCCCGACAGGCTCTAGAGAACGAGCAGTACTTC,CASSPRQALENEQYF
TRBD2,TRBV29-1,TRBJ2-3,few,TGCAGCGTTGAATCCCCTAGCGGGAGCCATACGCAGTATTTT,CSVESPSGSHTQYF
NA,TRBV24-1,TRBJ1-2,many,TGTGCCACCAGTCCGCCAGATAGTACCAGAAAGACCTATGGCTACACCTTC,CATSPPDSTRKTYGYTF
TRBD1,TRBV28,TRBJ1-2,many,TGTGCCAGCAGTTCTAGGGGACAGGGCATTAGCTACACCTTC,CASSSRGQGISYTF
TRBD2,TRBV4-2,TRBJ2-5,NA,TGTGCCAGCAGCCAAGGCCCGGGACTAGCGGAGAGGCACCAAGAGACCCAGTACTTC,CASSQGPGLAERHQETQYF
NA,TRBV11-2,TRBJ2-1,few,TGTGCCAGCAGCTTAGATCAAGTGTATGAGCAGTTCTTC,CASSLDQVYEQFF
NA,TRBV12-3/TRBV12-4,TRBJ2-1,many,TGTGCCAGCACCACAGGGCTTCGGGAGCAGTTCTTC,CASTTGLREQFF
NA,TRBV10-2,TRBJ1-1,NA,TGCGCCAGCAGTGAGCCAGCTTCGACCACTGAAGCTTTCTTT,CASSEPASTTEAFF
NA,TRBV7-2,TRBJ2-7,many,TGTGCCAGCAGCTTCTACGACGGGAGCTCCTACGAGCAGTACTTC,CASSFYDGSSYEQYF
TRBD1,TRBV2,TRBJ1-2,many,TGTGCCAGCAGTGAAGCGCGGCAGGGGGCTAATGGCTACACCTTC,CASSEARQGANGYTF
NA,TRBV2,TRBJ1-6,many,TGTGCCAGCATGAGGGTTTTGGACAATTCACCCCTCCACTTT,CASMRVLDNSPLHF
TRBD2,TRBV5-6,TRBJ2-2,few,TGTGCCAGCAGCCCGATGAGCGGGAGGTTCACCGGGGAGCTGTTTTTT,CASSPMSGRFTGELFF
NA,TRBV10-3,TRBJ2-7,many,TGTGCCATCAGTGAGTCAGCTGCCTACGAGCAGTACTTC,CAISESAAYEQYF
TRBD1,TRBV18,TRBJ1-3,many,TGTGCCAGCTCAACGGACAGGGGTACTGGAAACACCATATATTTT,CASSTDRGTGNTIYF